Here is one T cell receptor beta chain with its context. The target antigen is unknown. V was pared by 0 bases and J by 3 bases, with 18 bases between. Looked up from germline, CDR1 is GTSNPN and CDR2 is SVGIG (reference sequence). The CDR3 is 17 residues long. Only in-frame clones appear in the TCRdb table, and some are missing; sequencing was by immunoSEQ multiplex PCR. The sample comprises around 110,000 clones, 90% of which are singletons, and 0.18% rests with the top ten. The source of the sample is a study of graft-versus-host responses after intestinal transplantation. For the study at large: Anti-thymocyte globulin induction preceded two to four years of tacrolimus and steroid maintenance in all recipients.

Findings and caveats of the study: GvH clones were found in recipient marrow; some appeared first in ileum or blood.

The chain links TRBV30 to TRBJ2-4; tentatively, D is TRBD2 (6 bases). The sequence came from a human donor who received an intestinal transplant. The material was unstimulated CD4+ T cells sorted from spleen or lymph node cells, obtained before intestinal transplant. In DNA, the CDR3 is TGTGCCTGGAGTGTACGGAGGGCGCCCCTATACAAAAACATTCAGTACTTC. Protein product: CAWSVRRAPLYKNIQYF.